This TCR beta chain is drawn from a study of cytomegalovirus exposure and HLA in healthy donors. General study findings and limits: As confirmed in vitro, a few CMV-associated chains were specific for CMV antigens.

Details on this clone: The antigen is not known.

While the first cohort had 600 to 800 subjects, the donors belonged to the separate validation cohort of roughly 130 subjects. TCRdb's copy holds only in-frame clones and misses some; the assay was immunoSEQ multiplex PCR. Among 220,000 or so clones listed, 75% to 90% were seen once. The CDR3 extends over 13 amino acids. Trimming took off 0 bases at V and 5 bases at J, with 7 bases between the two ends. The germline CDR1 and CDR2 sequences are KGHSH and LQKENI. This clonotype originated in a woman younger than 45 in good health and CMV-seropositive. The V call is TRBV18, the J call TRBJ2-5, with a weak D call TRBD2 (5 bases). The sequenced sample consisted of PBMCs. The CDR3 here is CASSPPRGETQYF. DNA for the CDR3: TGTGCCAGCTCACCACCGAGAGGGGAGACCCAGTACTTC. Combining the CDR3 with reference TRBV18 and TRBJ2-5 gives the whole variable domain NAGVMQNPRHLVRRRGQEARLRCSPMKGHSHVYWYRQLPEEGLKFMVYLQKENIIDESGMPKERFSAEFPKEGPSILRIQQVVRGDSAAYFCASSPPRGETQYFGPGTRLLVL.